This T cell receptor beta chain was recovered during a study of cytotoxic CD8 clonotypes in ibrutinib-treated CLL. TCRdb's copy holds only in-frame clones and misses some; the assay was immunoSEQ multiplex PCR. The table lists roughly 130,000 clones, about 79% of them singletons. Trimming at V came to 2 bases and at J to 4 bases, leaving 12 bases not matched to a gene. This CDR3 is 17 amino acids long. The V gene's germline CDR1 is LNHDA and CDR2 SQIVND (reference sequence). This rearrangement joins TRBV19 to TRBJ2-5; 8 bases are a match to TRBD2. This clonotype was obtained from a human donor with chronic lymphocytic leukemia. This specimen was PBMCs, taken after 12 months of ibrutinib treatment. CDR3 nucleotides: TGTGCCAGTAGTATACGTATGATGAGCGGGGGTCGAGAGACCCAGTACTTC. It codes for CASSIRMMSGGRETQYF.